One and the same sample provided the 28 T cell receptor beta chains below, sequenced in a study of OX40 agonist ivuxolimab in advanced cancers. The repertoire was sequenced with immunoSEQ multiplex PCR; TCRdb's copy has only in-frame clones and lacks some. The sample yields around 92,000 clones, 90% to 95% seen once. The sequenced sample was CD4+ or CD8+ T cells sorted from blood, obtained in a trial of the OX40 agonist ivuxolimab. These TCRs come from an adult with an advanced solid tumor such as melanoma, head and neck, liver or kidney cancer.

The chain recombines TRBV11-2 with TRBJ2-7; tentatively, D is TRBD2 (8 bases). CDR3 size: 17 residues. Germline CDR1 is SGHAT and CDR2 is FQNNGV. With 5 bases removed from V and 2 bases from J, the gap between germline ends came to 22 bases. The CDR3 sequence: CASSPRRGRGAPYEQYF. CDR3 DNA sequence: TGTGCCAGCAGCCCTAGAAGGGGGCGGGGGGCCCCCTACGAGCAGTACTTC.

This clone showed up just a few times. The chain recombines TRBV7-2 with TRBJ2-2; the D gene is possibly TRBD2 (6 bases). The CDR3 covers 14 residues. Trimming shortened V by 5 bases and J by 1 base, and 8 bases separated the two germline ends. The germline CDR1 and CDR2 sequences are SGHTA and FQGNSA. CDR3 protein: CASSPGLNTGELFF. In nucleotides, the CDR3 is TGTGCCAGCAGCCCGGGACTGAACACCGGGGAGCTGTTTTTT. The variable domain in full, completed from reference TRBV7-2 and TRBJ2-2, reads GAGVSQSPSNKVTEKGKDVELRCDPISGHTALYWYRQSLGQGLEFLIYFQGNSAPDKSGLPSDRFSAERTGGSVSTLTIQRTQQEDSAVYLCASSPGLNTGELFFGEGSRLTVL.

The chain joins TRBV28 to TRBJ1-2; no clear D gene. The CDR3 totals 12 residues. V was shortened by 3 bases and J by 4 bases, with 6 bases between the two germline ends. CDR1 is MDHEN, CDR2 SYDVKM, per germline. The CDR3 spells CASSLGPYGYTF. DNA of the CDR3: TGTGCCAGCAGTTTGGGCCCCTATGGCTACACCTTC.

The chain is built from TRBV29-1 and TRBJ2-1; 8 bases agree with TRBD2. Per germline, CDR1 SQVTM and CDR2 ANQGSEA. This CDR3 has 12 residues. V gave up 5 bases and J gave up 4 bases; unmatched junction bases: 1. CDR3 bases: TGCAGCGTTCTAGCGGGTTACAATGAGCAGTTCTTC. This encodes CSVLAGYNEQFF.

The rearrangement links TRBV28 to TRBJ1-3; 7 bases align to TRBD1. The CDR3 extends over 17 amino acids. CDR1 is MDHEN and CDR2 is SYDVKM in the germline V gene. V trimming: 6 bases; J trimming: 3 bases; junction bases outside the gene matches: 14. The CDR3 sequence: CASSSPRGVEVGNTIYF. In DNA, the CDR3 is TGTGCCAGCAGCTCCCCCAGGGGGGTTGAGGTTGGAAACACCATATATTTT. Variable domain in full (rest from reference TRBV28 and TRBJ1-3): DVKVTQSSRYLVKRTGEKVFLECVQDMDHENMFWYRQDPGLGLRLIYFSYDVKMKEKGDIPEGYSVSREKKERFSLILESASTNQTSMYLCASSSPRGVEVGNTIYFGEGSWLTVV.

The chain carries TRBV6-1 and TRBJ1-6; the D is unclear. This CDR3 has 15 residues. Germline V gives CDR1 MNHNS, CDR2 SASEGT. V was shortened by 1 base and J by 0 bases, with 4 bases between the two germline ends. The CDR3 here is CASSEGNSYNSPLHF. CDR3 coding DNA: TGTGCCAGCAGTGAAGGGAACTCCTATAATTCACCCCTCCACTTT.

The CDR3 is CASSLGLAGRGDTQYF. DNA for the CDR3: TGTGCCAGCAGCTTAGGGCTAGCGGGGAGAGGAGATACGCAGTATTTT. V usage is TRBV11-3 and J usage is TRBJ2-3; 9 bases match TRBD2. In germline, CDR1 is SGHNT, CDR2 YENEEA. The CDR3 sequence is 16 residues long. V was clipped by 1 base and J by 5 bases; unmatched bases: 7.

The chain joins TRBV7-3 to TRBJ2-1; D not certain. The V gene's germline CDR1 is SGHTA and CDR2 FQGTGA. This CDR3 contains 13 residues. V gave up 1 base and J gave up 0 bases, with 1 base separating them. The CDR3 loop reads CASSLNSYNEQFF. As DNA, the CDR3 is TGTGCCAGCAGCTTAAACTCCTACAATGAGCAGTTCTTC.

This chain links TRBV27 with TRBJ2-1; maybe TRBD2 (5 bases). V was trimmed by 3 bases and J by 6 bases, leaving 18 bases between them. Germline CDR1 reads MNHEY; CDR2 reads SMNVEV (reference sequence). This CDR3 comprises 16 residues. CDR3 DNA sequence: TGTGCCAGCAGTTTTAACGGGCAGACTATTTTCAATGAGCAGTTCTTC. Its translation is CASSFNGQTIFNEQFF.

CDR3 bases: TGTGCCAGCCTTGCTGTTGGTGGCAGGAGGGAAAAACTGTTTTTT. Amino acid sequence: CASLAVGGRREKLFF. The chain uses TRBV28 and TRBJ1-4, with D uncertain. The CDR3 loop spans 15 amino acids. CDR1 and CDR2 (germline): MDHEN, SYDVKM. Deletions cut 8 bases from V and 8 bases from J, with 21 bases between.

CDR3 region: CASSPGTQGYTF. In DNA form, the CDR3 reads TGTGCCAGCAGTCCCGGGACACAGGGCTACACCTTC. This sequence joins TRBV6-5 and TRBJ1-2; D may be TRBD1 (6 bases). This CDR3 is 12 amino acids long. Germline assignment: CDR1 MNHEY and CDR2 SVGAGI. Trimming removed 5 bases at V and 8 bases at J, with 12 bases between.

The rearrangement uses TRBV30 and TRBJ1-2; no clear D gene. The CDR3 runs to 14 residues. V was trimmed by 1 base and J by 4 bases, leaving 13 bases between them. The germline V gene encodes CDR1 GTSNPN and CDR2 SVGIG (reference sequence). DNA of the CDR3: TGTGCCTGGAGTGCCCAGTTGGAGGGCTATGGCTACACCTTC. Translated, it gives CAWSAQLEGYGYTF.

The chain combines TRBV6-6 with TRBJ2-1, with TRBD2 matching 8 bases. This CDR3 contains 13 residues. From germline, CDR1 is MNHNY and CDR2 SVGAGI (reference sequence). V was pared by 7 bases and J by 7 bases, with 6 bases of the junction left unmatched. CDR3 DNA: TGTGCCAGCACCGGGACTAGACCTAATGAGCAGTTCTTC. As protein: CASTGTRPNEQFF.

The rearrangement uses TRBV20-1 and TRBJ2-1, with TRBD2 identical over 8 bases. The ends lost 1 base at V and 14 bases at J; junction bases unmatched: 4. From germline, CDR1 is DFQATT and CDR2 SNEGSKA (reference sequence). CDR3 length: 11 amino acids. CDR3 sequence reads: CSARAELAEFF. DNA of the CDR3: TGCAGTGCTAGAGCTGAACTAGCGGAGTTCTTC.

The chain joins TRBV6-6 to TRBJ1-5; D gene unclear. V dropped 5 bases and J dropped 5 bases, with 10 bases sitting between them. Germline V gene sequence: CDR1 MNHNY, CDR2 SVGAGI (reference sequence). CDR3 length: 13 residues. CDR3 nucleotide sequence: TGTGCCAGCAGTCTTTCAATAGATCAGCCCCAGCATTTT. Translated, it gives CASSLSIDQPQHF.

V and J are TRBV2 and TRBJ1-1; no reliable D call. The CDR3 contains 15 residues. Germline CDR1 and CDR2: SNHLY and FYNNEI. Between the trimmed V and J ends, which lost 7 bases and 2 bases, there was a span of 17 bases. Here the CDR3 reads CASTLEAEGNTEAFF. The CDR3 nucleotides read TGTGCCAGCACTCTAGAGGCCGAGGGCAACACTGAAGCTTTCTTT.

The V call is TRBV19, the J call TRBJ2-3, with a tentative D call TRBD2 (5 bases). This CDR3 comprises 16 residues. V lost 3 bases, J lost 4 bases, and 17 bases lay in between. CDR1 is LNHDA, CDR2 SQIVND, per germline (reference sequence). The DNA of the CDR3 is TGTGCCAGTAGTATCGGCGGACCCGGAGGTCCAGATACGCAGTATTTT. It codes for CASSIGGPGGPDTQYF.

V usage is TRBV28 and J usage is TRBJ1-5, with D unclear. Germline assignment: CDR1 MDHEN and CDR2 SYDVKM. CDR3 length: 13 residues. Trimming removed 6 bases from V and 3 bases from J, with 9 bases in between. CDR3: CASSPGPNQPQHF. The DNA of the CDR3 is TGTGCCAGCAGCCCAGGACCCAATCAGCCCCAGCATTTT.

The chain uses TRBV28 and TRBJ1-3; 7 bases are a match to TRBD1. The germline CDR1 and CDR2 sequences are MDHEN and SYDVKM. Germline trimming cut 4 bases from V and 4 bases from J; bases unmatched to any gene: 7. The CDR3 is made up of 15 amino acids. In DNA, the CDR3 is TGTGCCAGCAGTTCTTACAGGGGAGGCGGAAACACCATATATTTT. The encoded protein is CASSSYRGGGNTIYF.

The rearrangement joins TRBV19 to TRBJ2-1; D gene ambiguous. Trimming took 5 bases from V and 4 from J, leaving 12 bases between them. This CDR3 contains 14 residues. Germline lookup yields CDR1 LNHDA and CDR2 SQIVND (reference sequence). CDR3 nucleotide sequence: TGTGCCAGTAGTCCCAGGTGGGGTTACAATGAGCAGTTCTTC. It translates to CASSPRWGYNEQFF.

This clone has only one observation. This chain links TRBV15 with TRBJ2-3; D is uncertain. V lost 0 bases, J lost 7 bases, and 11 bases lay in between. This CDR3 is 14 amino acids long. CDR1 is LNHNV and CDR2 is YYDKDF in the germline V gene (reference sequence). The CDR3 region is CATSREPLFHTQYF. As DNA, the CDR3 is TGTGCCACCAGCAGAGAACCCCTTTTTCATACGCAGTATTTT.

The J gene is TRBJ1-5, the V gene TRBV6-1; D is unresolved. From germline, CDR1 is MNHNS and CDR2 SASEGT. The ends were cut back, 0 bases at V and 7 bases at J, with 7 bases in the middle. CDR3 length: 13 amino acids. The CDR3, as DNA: TGTGCCAGCAGTGAAGCCACACGGCAGCCCCAGCATTTT. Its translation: CASSEATRQPQHF.

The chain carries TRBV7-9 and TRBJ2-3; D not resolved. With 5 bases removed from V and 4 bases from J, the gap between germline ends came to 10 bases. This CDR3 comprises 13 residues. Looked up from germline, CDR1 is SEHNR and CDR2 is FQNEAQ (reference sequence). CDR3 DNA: TGTGCCAGCAGCCCCTCCTTAGCAGATACGCAGTATTTT. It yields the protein CASSPSLADTQYF. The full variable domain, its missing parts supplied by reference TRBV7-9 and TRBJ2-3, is DTGVSQNPRHKITKRGQNVTFRCDPISEHNRLYWYRQTLGQGPEFLTYFQNEAQLEKSRLLSDRFSAERPKGSFSTLEIQRTEQGDSAMYLCASSPSLADTQYFGPGTRLTVL.

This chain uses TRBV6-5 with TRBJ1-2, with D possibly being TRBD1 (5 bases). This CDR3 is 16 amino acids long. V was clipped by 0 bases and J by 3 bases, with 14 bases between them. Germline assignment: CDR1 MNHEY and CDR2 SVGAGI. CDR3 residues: CASSYSAGRSYYGYTF. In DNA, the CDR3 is TGTGCCAGCAGTTACTCGGCAGGGAGGTCTTACTATGGCTACACCTTC.

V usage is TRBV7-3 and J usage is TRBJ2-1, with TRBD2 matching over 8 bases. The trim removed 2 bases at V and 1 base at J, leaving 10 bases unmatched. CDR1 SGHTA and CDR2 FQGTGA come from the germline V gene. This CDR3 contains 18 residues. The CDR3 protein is CASSLRYGGRTSYNEQFF. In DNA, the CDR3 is TGTGCCAGCAGCTTACGTTATGGCGGGAGGACATCCTACAATGAGCAGTTCTTC.

CDR3 amino acids: CASSQLRLLTDTQYF. CDR3 bases: TGCGCCAGCAGCCAGTTACGCCTACTCACAGATACGCAGTATTTT. V is TRBV4-3 and J is TRBJ2-3; D unclear. CDR3 length equals 15 residues. V lost 3 bases and J 2 bases, leaving 12 bases between the germline ends. The germline gives CDR1 LGHNA, CDR2 YSLEER.

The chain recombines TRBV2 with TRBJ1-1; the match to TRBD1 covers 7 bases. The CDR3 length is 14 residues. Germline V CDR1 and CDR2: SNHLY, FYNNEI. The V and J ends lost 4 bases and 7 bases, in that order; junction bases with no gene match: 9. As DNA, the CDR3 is TGTGCCAGCAGTGTTTATCAGGGGGGGAGTGAAGCTTTCTTT. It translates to CASSVYQGGSEAFF.

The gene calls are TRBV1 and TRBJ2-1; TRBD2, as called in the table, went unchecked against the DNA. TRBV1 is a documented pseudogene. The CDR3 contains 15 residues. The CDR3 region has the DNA TGCACCAGCTCTTCCAAGCCGGTAATCCACAATGAGCAGTTCTTC. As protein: CTSSSKPVIHNEQFF.